This entry lists 19 T cell receptor beta chains sequenced from one sample in a study of chemoradiotherapy in HPV16-positive cancers. Sequenced by immunoSEQ multiplex PCR; TCRdb stores in-frame clones only, minus some. The sample includes about 12,000 clones, approximately 79% seen only once; the top ten take roughly 8.3%. Sampling was carried out from a patient who underwent chemoradiotherapy. The receptor set was obtained from a human donor with HPV-associated anogenital cancer.

The chain has TRBV28 and TRBJ2-1; TRBD2 matches at 9 bases. CDR3 size: 19 residues. CDR1 and CDR2 (germline): MDHEN, SYDVKM. The V segment lost 3 bases and the J segment 4 bases; nucleotides outside the gene matches: 16. The CDR3 nucleotides are TGTGCCAGCAGTTTTTCCGGCGGGAGGGCCCTCGTGGGATACAATGAGCAGTTCTTC. Translated, it gives CASSFSGGRALVGYNEQFF.

This chain uses TRBV7-2 with TRBJ1-2; 11 nucleotides align to TRBD1. V shed 4 bases and J 7 bases; nucleotides not matched to a gene: 5. In germline, CDR1 is SGHTA, CDR2 FQGNSA. The CDR3 consists of 14 residues. This CDR3 reads CASSSGQGAFGYTF. The CDR3 DNA is TGTGCCAGCAGCTCCGGACAGGGGGCGTTTGGCTACACCTTC.

This sequence joins TRBV5-1 and TRBJ2-5, with D maybe TRBD1 (7 bases). CDR1 SGHRS and CDR2 YFSETQ come from the germline V gene. The length of the CDR3 is 19 residues. Trimming cost V 4 bases and J 3 bases, with 28 bases left between them. CDR3 nucleotide sequence: TGCGCCAGCAGCGCGGAGGGGGCTCATAGACTGGCAGGTAAAGAGACCCAGTACTTC. This gives the protein CASSAEGAHRLAGKETQYF.

The gene calls are TRBV15 and TRBJ2-1; D possibly matches TRBD1 or TRBD2 (5 bases each). Germline CDR1 and CDR2: LNHNV and YYDKDF (reference sequence). Trimming shortened V by 1 base and J by 1 base, and 11 bases separated the two germline ends. The CDR3 covers 16 residues. CDR3 DNA sequence: TGTGCCACCAGCAGAGTGGGTGGGGGATCCTACAATGAGCAGTTCTTC. It encodes CATSRVGGGSYNEQFF.

The chain has TRBV29-1 and TRBJ2-2; D ambiguous. Trimming left V 2 bases short and J 6 bases short, with 7 bases between. CDR3 length equals 12 residues. Germline V gives CDR1 SQVTM, CDR2 ANQGSEA. In DNA form, the CDR3 reads TGCAGCGTTGAACAAGCCCCCGGGGAGCTGTTTTTT. This encodes CSVEQAPGELFF.

This clone was seen just once. The chain combines TRBV15 with TRBJ2-1; weak D call: TRBD2 (6 bases). V was pared by 5 bases and J by 5 bases, with 22 bases between. The CDR3 loop spans 17 amino acids. Germline V gene lookup returns CDR1 LNHNV and CDR2 YYDKDF (reference sequence). CDR3 loop: CATSSPPTRDFHNEQFF. The CDR3 coding sequence is TGTGCCACCAGCTCACCACCAACACGGGACTTCCACAATGAGCAGTTCTTC.

The J gene is TRBJ2-1, the V gene TRBV7-8, with TRBD1 matching over 7 bases. The CDR3 length is 15 residues. J gave up 4 bases and V 4 bases, and 7 bases lay outside the gene matches. Germline values: CDR1 SGHVS, CDR2 FQNEAQ. CDR3 region: CASSSTRDSYNEQFF. The CDR3 nucleotides read TGTGCCAGCAGCTCTACCCGGGACAGTTACAATGAGCAGTTCTTC.

This rearrangement joins TRBV6-1 to TRBJ2-7; 10 nucleotides align to TRBD1. Trimming removed 8 bases from V and 2 bases from J; junction bases left unmatched: 6. Germline CDR1 is MNHNS and CDR2 is SASEGT. CDR3 size: 14 residues. The CDR3, as DNA: TGTGCCAGCGATTCCGGGACAGGGGCCTACGAGCAGTACTTC. It yields the protein CASDSGTGAYEQYF.

This rearrangement joins TRBV5-1 to TRBJ2-7, with 9 bases lining up with TRBD2. Germline trimming cut 5 bases from V and 4 bases from J; bases unmatched to any gene: 16. Germline CDR1 is SGHRS and CDR2 is YFSETQ. This CDR3 is 17 amino acids long. For the CDR3, the DNA is TGCGCCAGCAGGGGAGGAAAGGGGAATGCGGGAGGGTACGAGCAGTACTTC. It is translated as CASRGGKGNAGGYEQYF. The full variable domain, completed using reference TRBV5-1 and TRBJ2-7, is KAGVTQTPRYLIKTRGQQVTLSCSPISGHRSVSWYQQTPGQGLQFLFEYFSETQRNKGNFPGRFSGRQFSNSRSEMNVSTLELGDSALYLCASRGGKGNAGGYEQYFGPGTRLTVT.

This clone was detected a few times. The chain links TRBV7-3 to TRBJ2-7, with D possibly being TRBD2 (6 bases). V gave up 5 bases and J gave up 2 bases, with 10 bases separating them. There are 13 residues in the CDR3. Germline CDR1 SGHTA, CDR2 FQGTGA. The CDR3 DNA sequence: TGTGCCAGCAGCCGGGACTCAACCTACGAGCAGTACTTC. Its translation: CASSRDSTYEQYF.

CDR3 bases: TGCGCCAGCAGCCAAGGGACTAGCGGGAGGTTGTACGAGCAGTACTTC. Translation gives CASSQGTSGRLYEQYF. The chain links TRBV4-3 to TRBJ2-7; TRBD2 matches at 14 bases. The CDR3 consists of 16 residues. The ends lost 1 base at V and 4 bases at J; junction bases unmatched: 3. The germline V gene has CDR1 LGHNA and CDR2 YSLEER.

CDR3 sequence reads: CASSLDRAYEQYF. The CDR3 nucleotides are TGTGCCAGCAGTCTGGACAGGGCTTACGAGCAGTACTTC. This chain joins TRBV5-6 and TRBJ2-7; TRBD1 matches 8 bases. There are 13 residues in the CDR3. Looked up from germline, CDR1 is SGHDT and CDR2 is YYEEEE. With V trimmed by 5 bases and J by 4 bases, 5 bases remained unmatched.

This chain links TRBV28 with TRBJ1-1; 8 bases match TRBD1. The germline CDR1 and CDR2 sequences are MDHEN and SYDVKM. After removal of 6 bases from V and 1 base from J, the junction contained 10 bases not matched to a gene. The CDR3 loop spans 16 amino acids. The CDR3 DNA reads as TGTGCCAGCAGCCCCAGGGGGGGACAGGCGAACACTGAAGCTTTCTTT. This translates into CASSPRGGQANTEAFF.

Only a few counts were recorded for this clone. This rearrangement joins TRBV15 to TRBJ2-7, with D tentatively TRBD1 (7 bases). The CDR3 spans 14 residues. Deletions cut 5 bases from V and 11 bases from J, with 22 bases between. Germline V lookup: CDR1 LNHNV, CDR2 YYDKDF (reference sequence). Here the CDR3 DNA reads TGTGCCACCAGCGCTCCGGGGACAGCAAGGAGGGAGTACTTC. Translation gives CATSAPGTARREYF.

This rearrangement joins TRBV6-1 to TRBJ2-3, with D perhaps TRBD1 or TRBD2 (6 bases each). CDR3 size: 13 residues. Trimming took off 6 bases at V and 9 bases at J, with 16 bases between the two ends. Germline assignment: CDR1 MNHNS and CDR2 SASEGT. The CDR3 is CASSPGSGATQYF. The CDR3 DNA reads TGTGCCAGCAGCCCCGGGTCGGGGGCGACGCAGTATTTT.

V usage is TRBV27 and J usage is TRBJ1-1; D is uncertain. This CDR3 contains 14 residues. V was cut by 2 bases and J by 8 bases, with 15 bases left in between. Germline assignment: CDR1 MNHEY and CDR2 SMNVEV (reference sequence). CDR3 DNA: TGTGCCAGCAGTTTAAAGCCGGGTATTACGGAAGCTTTCTTT. Amino acids: CASSLKPGITEAFF.

CDR3 in amino acids: CASSRVPNQPQHF. CDR3 nucleotides: TGCGCCAGCAGCCGCGTTCCCAATCAGCCCCAGCATTTT. The rearrangement links TRBV4-1 to TRBJ1-5; D is unresolved. The germline gives CDR1 MGHRA, CDR2 YSYEKL. The CDR3 has 13 residues. V was cut by 4 bases and J by 3 bases, with 7 bases left in between.

Only a few counts were recorded for this clone. The rearrangement joins TRBV28 to TRBJ1-1; D might be TRBD1 (5 bases). Germline CDR1 MDHEN, CDR2 SYDVKM. V was trimmed by 5 bases and J by 1 base, leaving 11 bases between them. CDR3 length: 14 amino acids. The CDR3: CASSPAGWNTEAFF. The CDR3 region has the DNA TGTGCCAGCAGTCCGGCAGGGTGGAACACTGAAGCTTTCTTT.

The gene calls are TRBV27 and TRBJ2-1; a weak D match, TRBD1 (6 bases). The CDR3 has 17 amino acids. V lost 4 bases, J lost 4 bases, and 20 bases lay in between. Germline CDR1 MNHEY, CDR2 SMNVEV (reference sequence). The CDR3: CASSSLTGTQSYNEQFF. CDR3 bases: TGTGCCAGCAGTTCCCTAACCGGGACACAGAGTTACAATGAGCAGTTCTTC.